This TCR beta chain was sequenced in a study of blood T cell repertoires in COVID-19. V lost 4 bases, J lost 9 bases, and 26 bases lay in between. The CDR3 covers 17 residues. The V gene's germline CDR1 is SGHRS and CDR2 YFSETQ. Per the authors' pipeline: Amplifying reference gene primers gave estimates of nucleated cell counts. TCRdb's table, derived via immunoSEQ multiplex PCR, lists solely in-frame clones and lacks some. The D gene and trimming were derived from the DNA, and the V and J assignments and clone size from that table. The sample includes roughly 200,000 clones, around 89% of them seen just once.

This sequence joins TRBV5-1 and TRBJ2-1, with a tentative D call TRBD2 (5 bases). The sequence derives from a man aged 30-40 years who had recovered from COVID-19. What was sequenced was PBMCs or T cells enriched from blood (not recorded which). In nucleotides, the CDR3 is TGCGCCAGCAGCCTGAAGATACGGCATCCTGGTGAGGGTGAGCAGTTCTTC. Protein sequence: CASSLKIRHPGEGEQFF.